This TCR beta chain emerged from a study of blood T cells in healthy people across ages. Study results and caveats: Nothing was known about donor CMV status, and this possibly confounded expanded clonotype changes.

A sample-barcoded 5' primer and a J-beta primer mix were used in a second PCR of roughly 6 to 12 cycles. TCRdb ran MiXCR on the 5' RACE reads and lists one entry per CDR3 protein. The sample contains approximately 780,000 distinct CDR3 sequences, roughly 26% of which appear only once. Germline V gives CDR1 MNHNS, CDR2 SASEGT. V gave up 4 bases and J gave up 4 bases, with 18 bases separating them. The CDR3 sequence is 16 residues long. On this clonotype: The antigen remains undetermined.

The data were also submitted as part of a second study, on T cells of mothers and their children. That source notes: Similar effects of thymic selection on TCR recombination output were recorded in related and unrelated pairs.

The receptor comes from a boy aged 5-17 years in good health. This sequence joins TRBV6-1 and TRBJ2-3; no firm D call. Input material: blood. DNA for the CDR3: TGTGCCAGCAGTGGCCGAGAGAGGTGGAACGCAGATACGCAGTATTTT. It codes for CASSGRERWNADTQYF.